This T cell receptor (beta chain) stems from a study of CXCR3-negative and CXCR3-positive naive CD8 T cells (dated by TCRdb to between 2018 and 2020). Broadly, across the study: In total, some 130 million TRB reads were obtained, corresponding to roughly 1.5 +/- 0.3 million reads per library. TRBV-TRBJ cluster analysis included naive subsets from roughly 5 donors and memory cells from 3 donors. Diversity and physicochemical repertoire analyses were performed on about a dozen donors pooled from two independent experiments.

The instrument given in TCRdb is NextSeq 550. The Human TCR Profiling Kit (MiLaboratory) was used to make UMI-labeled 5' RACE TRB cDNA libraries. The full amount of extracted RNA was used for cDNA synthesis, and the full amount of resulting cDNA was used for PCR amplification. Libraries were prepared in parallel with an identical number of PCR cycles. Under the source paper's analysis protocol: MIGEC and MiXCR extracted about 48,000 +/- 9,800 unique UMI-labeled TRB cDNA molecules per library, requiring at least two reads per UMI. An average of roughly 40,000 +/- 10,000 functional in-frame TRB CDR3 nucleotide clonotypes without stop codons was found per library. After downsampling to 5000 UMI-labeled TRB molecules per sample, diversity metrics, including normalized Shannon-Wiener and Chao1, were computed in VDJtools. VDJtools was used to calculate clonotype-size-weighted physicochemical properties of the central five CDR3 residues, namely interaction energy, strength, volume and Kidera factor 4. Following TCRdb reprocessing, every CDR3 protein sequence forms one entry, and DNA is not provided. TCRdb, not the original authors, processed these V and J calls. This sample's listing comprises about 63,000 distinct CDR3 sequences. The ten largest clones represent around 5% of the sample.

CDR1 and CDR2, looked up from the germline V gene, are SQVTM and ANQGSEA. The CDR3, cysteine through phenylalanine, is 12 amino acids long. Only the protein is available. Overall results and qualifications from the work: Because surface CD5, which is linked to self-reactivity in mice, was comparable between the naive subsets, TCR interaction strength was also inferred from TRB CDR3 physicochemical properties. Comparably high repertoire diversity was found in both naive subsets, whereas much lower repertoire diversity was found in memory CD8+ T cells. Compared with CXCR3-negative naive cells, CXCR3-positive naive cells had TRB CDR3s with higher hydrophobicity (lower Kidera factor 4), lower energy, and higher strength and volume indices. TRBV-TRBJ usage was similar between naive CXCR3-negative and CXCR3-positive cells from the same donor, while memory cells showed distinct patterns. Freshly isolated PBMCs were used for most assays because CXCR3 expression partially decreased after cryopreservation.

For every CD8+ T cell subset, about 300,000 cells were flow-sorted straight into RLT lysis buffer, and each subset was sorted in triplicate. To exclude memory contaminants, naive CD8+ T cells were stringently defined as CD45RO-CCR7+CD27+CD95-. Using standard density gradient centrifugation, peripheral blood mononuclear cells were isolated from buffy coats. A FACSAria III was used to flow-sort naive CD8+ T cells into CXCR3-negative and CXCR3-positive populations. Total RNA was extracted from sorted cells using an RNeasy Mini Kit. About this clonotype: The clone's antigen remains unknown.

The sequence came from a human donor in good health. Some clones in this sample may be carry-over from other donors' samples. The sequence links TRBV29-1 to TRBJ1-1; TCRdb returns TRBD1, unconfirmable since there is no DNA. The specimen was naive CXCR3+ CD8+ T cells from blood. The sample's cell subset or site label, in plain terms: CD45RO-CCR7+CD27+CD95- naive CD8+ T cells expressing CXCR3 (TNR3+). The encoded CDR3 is CSVYGGPLEAFF.